The entry that follows covers one TCR beta chain sequence. Germline values: CDR1 SGHRS, CDR2 YFSETQ. The V gene lost 0 bases and the J gene lost 0 bases, with 9 bases spanning the gap. CDR3 length: 15 residues. The sample belongs to a study of CD8 T cells in ankylosing spondylitis. TCRdb redid the calling of the 5' RACE reads with MiXCR, one entry per CDR3 protein. The repertoire consists of approximately 150,000 distinct CDR3 sequences, with 40% to 50% occurring once and the leading ten covering about 15%. This chain connects TRBV5-1 to TRBJ1-1; tentatively, D is TRBD1 (6 bases). The receptor was isolated from a male donor with ankylosing spondylitis. The specimen was synovial fluid, either unsorted or a sorted T cell fraction (not recorded which). CDR3 amino acids: CASSLADRLNTEAFF. CDR3 coding DNA: TGCGCCAGCAGCTTGGCCGACAGGTTGAACACTGAAGCTTTCTTT.